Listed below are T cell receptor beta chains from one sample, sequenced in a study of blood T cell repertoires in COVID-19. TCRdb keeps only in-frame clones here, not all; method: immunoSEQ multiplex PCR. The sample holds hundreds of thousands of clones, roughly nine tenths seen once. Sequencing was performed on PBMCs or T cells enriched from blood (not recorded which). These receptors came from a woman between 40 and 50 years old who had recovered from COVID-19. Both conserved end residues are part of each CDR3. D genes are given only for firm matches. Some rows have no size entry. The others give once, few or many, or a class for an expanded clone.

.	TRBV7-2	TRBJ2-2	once	CASSLTGRSAGELFF	TGTGCCAGCAGCTTAACGGGGAGGAGCGCCGGGGAGCTGTTTTTT
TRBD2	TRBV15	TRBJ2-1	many	CATSRTLGRLAGLNYYNEQFF	TGTGCCACCAGCAGAACACTGGGGCGCCTAGCGGGGTTAAATTACTACAATGAGCAGTTCTTC
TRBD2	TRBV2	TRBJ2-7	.	CASSEGGRVGRGEQYF	TGTGCCAGCAGTGAAGGCGGGAGGGTGGGCCGCGGCGAGCAGTACTTC
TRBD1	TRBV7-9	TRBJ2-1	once	CASSSDREKQFF	TGTGCCAGCAGCTCAGACAGGGAAAAGCAGTTCTTC
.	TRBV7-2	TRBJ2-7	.	CASSANRRSSYEQYF	TGTGCCAGCAGCGCCAACAGGAGAAGCTCCTACGAGCAGTACTTC
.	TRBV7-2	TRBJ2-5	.	CASSLVYRGGETQYF	TGTGCCAGCAGCTTAGTTTACAGGGGAGGAGAGACCCAGTACTTC
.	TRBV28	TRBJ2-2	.	CASSLGSTGELFF	TGTGCCAGCAGTTTAGGCAGCACCGGGGAGCTGTTTTTT
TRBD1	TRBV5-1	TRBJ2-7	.	CASSPRQGGEQYF	TGCGCCAGCAGCCCCCGACAGGGGGGTGAGCAGTACTTC
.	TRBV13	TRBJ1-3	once	CASSLGPGFSGNTIYF	TGTGCCAGCAGCTTGGGGCCGGGTTTCTCTGGAAACACCATATATTTT
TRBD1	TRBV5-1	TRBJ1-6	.	CASSLTGWENSPLHF	TGCGCCAGCAGTTTGACAGGGTGGGAGAATTCACCCCTCCACTTT
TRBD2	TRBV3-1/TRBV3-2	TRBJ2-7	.	CASSQVPPSGSEYEQYF	TGTGCCAGCAGCCAAGTTCCCCCTAGCGGGAGCGAGTACGAGCAGTACTTC
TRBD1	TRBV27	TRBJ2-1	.	CAAWAGTGIGYEQFF	TGTGCAGCGTGGGCCGGGACAGGGATCGGCTATGAGCAGTTCTTC
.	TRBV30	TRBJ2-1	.	CAWSPLGDEQFF	TGTGCCTGGAGTCCCCTCGGGGATGAGCAGTTCTTC
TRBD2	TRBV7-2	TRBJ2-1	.	CASSLGSGGAYNEQFF	TGTGCCAGCAGCTTAGGCAGCGGGGGGGCATACAATGAGCAGTTCTTC
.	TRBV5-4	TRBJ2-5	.	CASSPAGTSQETQYF	TGTGCCAGCAGCCCGGCTGGGACTTCACAAGAGACCCAGTACTTC
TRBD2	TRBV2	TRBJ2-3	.	CASSGSSGRVADTQYF	TGTGCCAGCAGTGGCTCTAGCGGGAGGGTAGCAGATACGCAGTATTTT
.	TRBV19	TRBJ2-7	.	CASSMEGREQYF	TGTGCCAGTAGTATGGAGGGCCGCGAGCAGTACTTC
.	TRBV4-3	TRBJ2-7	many	CASSQVIGASYEQYF	TGCGCCAGCAGCCAAGTAATTGGGGCCTCCTACGAGCAGTACTTC
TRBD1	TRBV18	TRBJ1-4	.	CASSPGQGVEKLFF	TGTGCCAGCTCACCGGGACAGGGTGTCGAAAAACTGTTTTTT
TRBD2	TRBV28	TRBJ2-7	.	CASEAGGRFGQYF	TGTGCCAGCGAGGCGGGGGGCAGATTTGGGCAGTACTTC
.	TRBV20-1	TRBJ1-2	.	CSAREGEGYTF	TGCAGTGCTAGAGAGGGAGAGGGCTACACCTTC
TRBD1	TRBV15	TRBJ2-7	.	CATSRRTGAYEQYF	TGTGCCACCAGCCGAAGGACAGGAGCCTACGAGCAGTACTTC
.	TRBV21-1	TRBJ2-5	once	CASSKADMATSGRKTQYF	TGTGCCAGCAGCAAAGCGGATATGGCGACTAGCGGGAGGAAGACCCAGTACTTC
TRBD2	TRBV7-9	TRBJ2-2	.	CASSSTSGLSEGELFF	TGTGCCAGCAGCTCTACTAGCGGCTTATCTGAAGGGGAGCTGTTTTTT